This TCR beta chain stems from a study of OX40 agonist ivuxolimab in advanced cancers. In regard to this clone: Its antigen is unknown.

Findings and caveats of the study: In CD8+ T cells, expanded clones were on average more numerous than in CD4+. At 0.1 to 3.0 mg/kg, clonal expansion of CD4+ and CD8+ blood T cells had occurred by week 6.

Assay used: immunoSEQ multiplex PCR; TCRdb lists only in-frame clones, some missing. The profile covers about 69,000 clones, with 90% appearing a single time and about 10% taken by the ten largest. The receptor was derived from an adult with an advanced solid tumor such as melanoma, head and neck, liver or kidney cancer. The source material was CD4+ or CD8+ T cells sorted from blood, sampled in a trial of the OX40 agonist ivuxolimab.

The CDR3 coding sequence is TGCGCCAGCACCCCACGGGGGTGGGGCACAGATACGCAGTATTTT. It yields the protein CASTPRGWGTDTQYF. The J gene is TRBJ2-3, the V gene TRBV5-1, with D possibly being TRBD2 (6 bases). Per the germline V gene, CDR1 is SGHRS and CDR2 is YFSETQ. CDR3 length: 15 residues. V lost 6 bases, J lost 1 base, and 15 bases lay in between. Full variable domain (rest looked up from reference TRBV5-1 and TRBJ2-3): KAGVTQTPRYLIKTRGQQVTLSCSPISGHRSVSWYQQTPGQGLQFLFEYFSETQRNKGNFPGRFSGRQFSNSRSEMNVSTLELGDSALYLCASTPRGWGTDTQYFGPGTRLTVL.